This passage covers 9 T cell receptor beta chains from one sample sequenced in a study of CD8 T cells in ankylosing spondylitis. Overall study results and limits: Within ankylosing spondylitis blood, a TCR beta motif made up of roughly eight highly homologous variants appeared to be characteristic.

No cognate antigen is known for these TCRs. TCRdb passed the 5' RACE reads through MiXCR, listing each CDR3 protein once. The sample consists of 750,000 to 850,000 distinct CDR3 sequences, approximately 12% of them appearing once. Sequenced: blood, either unsorted or a sorted T cell fraction (not recorded which). Receptor source: a male donor with ankylosing spondylitis.

The genes are TRBV7-2 and TRBJ2-7; no clear D. Germline assignment: CDR1 SGHTA and CDR2 FQGNSA. The V end was cut by 4 bases, the J end by 0 bases, with 10 bases between. The CDR3 is 14 amino acids. Here the CDR3 reads CASSSNPFSYEQYF. CDR3 sequence (DNA): TGTGCCAGCAGCTCGAATCCATTCTCCTACGAGCAGTACTTC.

This clonotype came up a few times. J is TRBJ1-2 and V is TRBV7-3; D is uncertain. Germline values: CDR1 SGHTA, CDR2 FQGTGA. V lost 5 bases and J 6 bases, leaving 13 bases between the germline ends. The CDR3 sequence is 13 residues long. This CDR3 reads CASSPRAGHGYTF. The CDR3 nucleotides read TGTGCCAGCAGCCCCCGAGCAGGACATGGCTACACCTTC.

The chain joins TRBV7-9 to TRBJ2-5, with TRBD1 matching 7 bases. The ends lost 5 bases at V and 5 bases at J; junction bases unmatched: 11. The CDR3 totals 15 residues. CDR1 and CDR2 from the germline V gene are SEHNR and FQNEAQ (reference sequence). CDR3 loop: CASSPRDSTTETQYF. CDR3 sequence (DNA): TGTGCCAGCAGCCCTAGGGACAGTACGACGGAGACCCAGTACTTC. The full variable domain, with the rest looked up from reference TRBV7-9 and TRBJ2-5, is DTGVSQNPRHKITKRGQNVTFRCDPISEHNRLYWYRQTLGQGPEFLTYFQNEAQLEKSRLLSDRFSAERPKGSFSTLEIQRTEQGDSAMYLCASSPRDSTTETQYFGPGTRLLVL.

A word on this clonotype: This may arise from a read error, as a much more abundant clone is one base away. The chain employs TRBV20-1 and TRBJ2-5; 8 nucleotides line up with TRBD2. This CDR3 has 14 residues. CDR1 and CDR2 (germline): DFQATT, SNEGSKA (reference sequence). The J segment lost 4 bases and the V segment lost 4 bases, leaving 8 bases of the junction unmatched. The CDR3 here is CSATSGSRVETQYF. CDR3 in DNA: TGCAGTGCTACGAGCGGGAGTAGGGTAGAGACCCAGTACTTC.

DNA for the CDR3: TGTGCCAGCAGCTTATCTACCGCCTCCTACAATGAGCAGTTCTTC. Translated, it gives CASSLSTASYNEQFF. The V and J genes are TRBV11-2 and TRBJ2-1, with unresolved D. The CDR3 loop spans 15 amino acids. Germline CDR1 reads SGHAT; CDR2 reads FQNNGV. Trimming removed 2 bases from V and 0 bases from J, with 8 bases in between.

The table lists this clonotype with a few counts. V gene TRBV27 combines with J gene TRBJ2-7, with 8 bases identical to TRBD1. The CDR3 runs 15 residues. Germline CDR1 MNHEY, CDR2 SMNVEV (reference sequence). The junction had 9 bases not matched to a gene; V was cut back by 6 bases and J by 2 bases. The CDR3 DNA sequence: TGTGCCAGCAGCCGAACTTTGACAGGGGCCTACGAGCAGTACTTC. This codes for CASSRTLTGAYEQYF.

This clonotype was detected many times. The chain recombines TRBV20-1 with TRBJ2-1; D not resolved. V gave up 3 bases and J gave up 8 bases, with 8 bases separating them. CDR3 length equals 11 residues. The V gene's germline CDR1 is DFQATT and CDR2 SNEGSKA (reference sequence). This CDR3 is CSARLVYEQFF. The CDR3 nucleotides are TGCAGTGCTAGGTTAGTCTATGAGCAGTTCTTC.

This clonotype was detected a few times. V usage is TRBV6-1 and J usage is TRBJ1-1; 7 bases are a match to TRBD1. Germline V CDR1 and CDR2: MNHNS, SASEGT. The junction had 12 bases not matched to a gene; V was cut back by 6 bases and J by 5 bases. The CDR3 extends over 15 amino acids. The CDR3 loop reads CASSRHDREGTEAFF. DNA for the CDR3: TGTGCCAGCAGCCGTCACGACAGGGAGGGGACTGAAGCTTTCTTT.

This clonotype came up many times. This chain connects TRBV20-1 to TRBJ2-1; D not certain. V lost 5 bases and J 0 bases, leaving 11 bases between the germline ends. Germline V gene lookup returns CDR1 DFQATT and CDR2 SNEGSKA (reference sequence). The CDR3 is 14 residues long. DNA of the CDR3: TGCAGTGCTGTCCACCTGAGCTCCTACAATGAGCAGTTCTTC. Translating it yields CSAVHLSSYNEQFF.